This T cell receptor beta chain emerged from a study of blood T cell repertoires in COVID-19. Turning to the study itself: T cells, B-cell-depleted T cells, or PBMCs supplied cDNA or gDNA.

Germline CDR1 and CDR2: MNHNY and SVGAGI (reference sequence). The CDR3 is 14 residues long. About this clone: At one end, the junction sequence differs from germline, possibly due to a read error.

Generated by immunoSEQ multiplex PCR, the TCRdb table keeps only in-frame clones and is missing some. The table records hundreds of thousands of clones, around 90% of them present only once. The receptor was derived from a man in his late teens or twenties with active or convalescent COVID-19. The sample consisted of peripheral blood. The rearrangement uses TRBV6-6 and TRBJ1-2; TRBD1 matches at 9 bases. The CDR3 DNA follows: TGTGCCAGCAGCGCCGGGGACAGGGAGAACTTCCCCGACTTC. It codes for CASSAGDRENFPDF.